The present T cell receptor (beta chain) was sequenced within a study of graft-versus-host responses after intestinal transplantation (dated by TCRdb to 2020 to 2023). Study-level background: The transplants that recipients received were multivisceral, liver-intestinal, or isolated intestinal. The cohort enrolled some 24 intestinal transplant recipients, one of whom was a retransplant, and 3 patients without pretransplant specimens were excluded. Instead of going to the commercial service, samples from a few later patients were sequenced in-house on an Illumina MiSeq and processed with MiXCR. Every recipient was given anti-thymocyte globulin induction, then maintenance tacrolimus and steroids for 3 to 4 years. After intestinal transplantation, graft-versus-host and host-versus-graft alloreactive T cell clones in the graft, circulation and bone marrow were tracked using bulk TCR-beta CDR3 sequencing. Alloreactive clones were identified by sequencing pre-transplant mixed lymphocyte reaction products and comparing them with unstimulated pre-transplant donor and recipient T cells. A peak of at least 4% donor T cells among recipient peripheral blood mononuclear cells was the definition used for donor T cell macrochimerism. Summary of the overall study and its limitations: The conclusions were limited by the relatively low number and heterogeneity of the intestinal transplant patients. Early after transplant, declines in HvG clones were associated with peak levels of circulating GvH clones. In the allografts of patients with donor T cell macrochimerism, GvH to HvG T cell clonal ratios were high. GvH clones were detected in recipient bone marrow, and some of these GvH clones were observed earlier in ileal mucosa or blood, consistent with an intestinal mucosal origin.

From the germline V gene, CDR1 is SGHRS and CDR2 is YFSETQ. Trimming takes 4 bases off V and 1 base off J; junction bases not matched to a gene: 9. The CDR3 covers 17 residues, taking in both the cysteine and the phenylalanine. Only CDR3 DNA is held: 51 bases, read in frame from base 1. Blood samples were collected up to 4 times in the first month after transplant and then at least monthly when available. Library construction relied on the immunoSEQ multiplex PCR assay. High-throughput TCR-beta CDR3 sequencing of genomic DNA from most patients was performed by Adaptive Biotechnologies. In the paper's pipeline: TCR sequencing data were retrieved from Adaptive's ImmunoSEQ software for around 20 patients, whereas a few other patients were processed with MiXCR and VDJtools. Because the origin of CDR3 nucleotide sequences shared between donor and recipient could not be assigned, those sequences were removed. To count as alloreactive, a clone needed at least 2-fold expansion over unstimulated cells and a minimum CFSE-low frequency of 0.002% (template counts) or 0.001% (read counts). A clone was considered mappable if detected in the sequenced pre-transplant spleen, lymph node, or MLR CFSE-low populations of the donor or recipient. The cumulative frequency of alloreactive clones was calculated as a percentage of all sequences, weighted by copy number. Here the immuneACCESS table is served through TCRdb, limited to in-frame sequences with V and J called. Missing clones are a known gap in these copies; in checked studies unresolved V genes cover under half, and the rest lacks a known reason. V and J calls and clone size are those listed in that table; D and trimming were worked out from the DNA. The table for this sample lists more than 9,000 clones; 93% of them were counted only once. The ten largest clones take up roughly 20% of the sample.

Note on this clone: Its antigen is unknown. It has no much larger one-base neighbor in the sample; base qualities were not kept.

The sample in question was PBMCs, obtained around 110 days after intestinal transplant. The TCR was taken from a human patient who received an intestinal transplant, so some T cells may come from the graft donor. Here the chain combines TRBV5-1 and TRBJ2-3; 10 junctional bases match TRBD2. The sequenced DNA: TGCGCCAGCAGCGTTTATCCCCTAGCGGGAGGCACAGATACGCAGTATTTT. It codes for CASSVYPLAGGTDTQYF.